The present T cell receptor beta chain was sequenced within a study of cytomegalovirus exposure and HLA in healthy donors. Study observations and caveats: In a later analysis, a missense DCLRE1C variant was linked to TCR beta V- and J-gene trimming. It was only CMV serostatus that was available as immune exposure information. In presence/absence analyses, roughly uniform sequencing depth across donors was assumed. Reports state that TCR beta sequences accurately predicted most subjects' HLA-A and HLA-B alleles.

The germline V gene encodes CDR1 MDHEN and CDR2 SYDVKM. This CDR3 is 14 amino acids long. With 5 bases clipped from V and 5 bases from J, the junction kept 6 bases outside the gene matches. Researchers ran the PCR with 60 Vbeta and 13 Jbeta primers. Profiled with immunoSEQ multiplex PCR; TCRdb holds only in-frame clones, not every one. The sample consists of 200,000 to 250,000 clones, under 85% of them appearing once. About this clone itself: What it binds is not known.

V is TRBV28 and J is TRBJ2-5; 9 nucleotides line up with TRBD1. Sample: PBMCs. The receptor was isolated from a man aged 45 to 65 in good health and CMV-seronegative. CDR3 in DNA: TGTGCCAGCAGTGGACAGGGGAGTTGGGAGACCCAGTACTTC. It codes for CASSGQGSWETQYF.